One sample yielded the 2 T cell receptor beta chains listed below, sequenced in a study of neurological immune-mediated disorders (dated by TCRdb to about 2019). The library was made by 5' RACE. TCRdb names Illumina HiSeq 2500 as the instrument used. Using fastp trimming at Q25 and MiXCR clonotype assembly, TCRdb reanalyzed the public sequencing data and kept in-frame beta chains. Rows with one shared CDR3 protein collapse into an entry with the most common genes and DNA. The sample records some 78,000 distinct CDR3 sequences, roughly 4.7% of which are singletons. The ten biggest clones cover less than 2.5% of the sample. Sequencing was carried out using PBMCs. These receptors were collected from a woman in her 30s with multiple sclerosis.

This clonotype came up many times. The chain employs TRBV20-1 and TRBJ1-1, with D perhaps matching TRBD1 (5 bases). The CDR3 contains 16 residues. CDR1 DFQATT and CDR2 SNEGSKA come from the germline V gene (reference sequence). The V and J ends lost 3 bases and 5 bases respectively, with 22 bases between them. CDR3 DNA sequence: TGCAGTGCTAGGTCCCGGGGAGGGACCCTAGGTACTGAAGCTTTCTTT. This encodes CSARSRGGTLGTEAFF.

This clonotype has at least ten counts. The J gene is TRBJ1-5, the V gene TRBV10-3, with D possibly matching TRBD1 (5 bases). V was clipped by 0 bases and J by 9 bases, with 18 bases between them. Germline CDR1 is ENHRY and CDR2 is SYGVKD. The CDR3 has 16 residues. In nucleotides, the CDR3 is TGTGCCATCAGTGAGTCTCGTGGGGACCCCAGTTGGCCCCAGCATTTT. Its translation is CAISESRGDPSWPQHF.